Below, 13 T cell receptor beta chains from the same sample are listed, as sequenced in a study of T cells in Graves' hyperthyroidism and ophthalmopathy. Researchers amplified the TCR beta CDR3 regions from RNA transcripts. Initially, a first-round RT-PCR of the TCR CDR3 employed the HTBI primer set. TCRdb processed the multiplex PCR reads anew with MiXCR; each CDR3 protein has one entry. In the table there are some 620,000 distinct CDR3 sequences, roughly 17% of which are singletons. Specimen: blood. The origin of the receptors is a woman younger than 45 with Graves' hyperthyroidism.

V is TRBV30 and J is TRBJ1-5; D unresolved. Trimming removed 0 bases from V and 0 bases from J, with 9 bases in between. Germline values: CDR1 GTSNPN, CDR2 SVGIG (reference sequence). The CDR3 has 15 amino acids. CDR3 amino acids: CAWSVSAYSNQPQHF. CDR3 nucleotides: TGTGCCTGGAGTGTTTCAGCTTATAGCAATCAGCCCCAGCATTTT.

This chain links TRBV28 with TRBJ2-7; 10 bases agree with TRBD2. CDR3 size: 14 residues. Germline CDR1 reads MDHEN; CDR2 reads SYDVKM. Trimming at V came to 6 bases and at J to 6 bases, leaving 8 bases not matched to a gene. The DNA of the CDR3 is TGTGCCAGCAGAACTTCTAGCGGGAGTTCCGAGCAGTACTTC. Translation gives CASRTSSGSSEQYF.

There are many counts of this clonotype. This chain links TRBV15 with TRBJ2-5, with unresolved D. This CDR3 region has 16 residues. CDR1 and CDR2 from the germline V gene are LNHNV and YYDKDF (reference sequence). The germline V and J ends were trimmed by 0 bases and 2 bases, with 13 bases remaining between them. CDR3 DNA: TGTGCCACCAGCAGAGATAACACGGCAGATCAAGAGACCCAGTACTTC. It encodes CATSRDNTADQETQYF.

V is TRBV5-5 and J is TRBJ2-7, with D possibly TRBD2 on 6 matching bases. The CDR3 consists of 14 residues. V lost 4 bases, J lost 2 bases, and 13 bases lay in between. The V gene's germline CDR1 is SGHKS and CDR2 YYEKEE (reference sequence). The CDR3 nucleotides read TGTGCCAGCAGCACTAGCAGCCCCACCTACGAGCAGTACTTC. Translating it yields CASSTSSPTYEQYF.

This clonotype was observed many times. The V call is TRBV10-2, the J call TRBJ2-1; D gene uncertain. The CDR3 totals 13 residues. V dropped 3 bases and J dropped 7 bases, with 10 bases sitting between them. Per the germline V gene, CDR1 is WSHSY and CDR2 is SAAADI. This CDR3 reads CASSELAGNEQFF. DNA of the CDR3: TGCGCCAGCAGTGAACTGGCCGGGAATGAGCAGTTCTTC.

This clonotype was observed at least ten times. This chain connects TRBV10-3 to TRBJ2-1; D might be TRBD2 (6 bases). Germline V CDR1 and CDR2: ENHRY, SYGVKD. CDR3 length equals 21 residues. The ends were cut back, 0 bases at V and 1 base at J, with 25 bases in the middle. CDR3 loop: CAISESGKGLIQHTSYNEQFF. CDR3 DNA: TGTGCCATCAGTGAGTCAGGGAAGGGACTCATCCAACACACATCCTACAATGAGCAGTTCTTC.

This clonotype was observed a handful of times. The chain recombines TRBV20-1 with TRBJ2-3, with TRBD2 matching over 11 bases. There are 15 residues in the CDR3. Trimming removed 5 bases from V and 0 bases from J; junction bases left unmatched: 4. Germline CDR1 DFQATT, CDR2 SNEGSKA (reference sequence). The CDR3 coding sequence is TGCAGTGCTGGGGTAGCGGGAGGGAGCACAGATACGCAGTATTTT. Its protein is CSAGVAGGSTDTQYF.

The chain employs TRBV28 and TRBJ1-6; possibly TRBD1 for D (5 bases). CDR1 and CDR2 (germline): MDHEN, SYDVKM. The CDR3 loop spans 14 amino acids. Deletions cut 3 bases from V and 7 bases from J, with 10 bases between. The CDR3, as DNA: TGTGCCAGCAGTTTCTGGGGGGAGAATTCACCCCTCCACTTT. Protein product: CASSFWGENSPLHF. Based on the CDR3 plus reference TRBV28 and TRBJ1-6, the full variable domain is DVKVTQSSRYLVKRTGEKVFLECVQDMDHENMFWYRQDPGLGLRLIYFSYDVKMKEKGDIPEGYSVSREKKERFSLILESASTNQTSMYLCASSFWGENSPLHFGNGTRLTVT.

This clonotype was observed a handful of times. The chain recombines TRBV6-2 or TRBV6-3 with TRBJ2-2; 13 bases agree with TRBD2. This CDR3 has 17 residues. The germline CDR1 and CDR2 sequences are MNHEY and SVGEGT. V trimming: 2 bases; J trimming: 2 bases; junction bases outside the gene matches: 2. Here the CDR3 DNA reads TGTGCCAGCAGTTACCGACTAGCGGGAGGTAACACCGGGGAGCTGTTTTTT. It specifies CASSYRLAGGNTGELFF.

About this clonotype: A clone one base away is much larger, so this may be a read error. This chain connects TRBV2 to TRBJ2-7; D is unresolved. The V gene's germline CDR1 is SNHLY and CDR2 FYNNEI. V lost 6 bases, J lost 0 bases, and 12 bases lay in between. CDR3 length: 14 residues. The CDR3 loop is CASSWTVPSYEQYF. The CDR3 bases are TGTGCCAGCAGCTGGACGGTTCCCTCCTACGAGCAGTACTTC.

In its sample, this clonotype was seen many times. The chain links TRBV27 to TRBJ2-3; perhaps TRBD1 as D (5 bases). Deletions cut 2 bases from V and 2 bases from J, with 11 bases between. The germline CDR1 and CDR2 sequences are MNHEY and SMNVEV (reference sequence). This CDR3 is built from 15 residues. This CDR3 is CASSLTAGNTDTQYF. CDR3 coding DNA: TGTGCCAGCAGTTTAACGGCAGGGAACACAGATACGCAGTATTTT.

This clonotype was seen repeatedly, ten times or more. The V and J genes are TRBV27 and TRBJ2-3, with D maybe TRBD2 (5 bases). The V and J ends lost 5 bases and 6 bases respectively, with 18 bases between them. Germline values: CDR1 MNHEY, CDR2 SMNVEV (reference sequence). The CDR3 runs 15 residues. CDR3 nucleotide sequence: TGTGCCAGCAGTCTGCTAGGCCGAGGGATGGATACGCAGTATTTT. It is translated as CASSLLGRGMDTQYF.

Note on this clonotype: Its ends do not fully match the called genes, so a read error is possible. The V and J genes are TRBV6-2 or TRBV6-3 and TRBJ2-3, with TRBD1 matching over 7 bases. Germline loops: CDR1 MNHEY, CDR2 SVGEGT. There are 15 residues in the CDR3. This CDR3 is CASSLGQIRTDTRYF. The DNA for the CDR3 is TGTGCCAGCAGCCTGGGACAGATTCGCACAGATACGCGGTATTTT.